The 3 T cell receptor beta chains listed next were all sequenced from one sample in a study of PD-1 blockade in mismatch repair-deficient tumors. The data were produced by immunoSEQ multiplex PCR, yet TCRdb's version contains in-frame clones alone and is incomplete. The data contain about 110,000 clones, about 74% of them seen just once; the ten biggest clones take up about 4.5%. The source was peripheral blood, collected about 60 weeks after starting pembrolizumab. The origin of the receptors is an adult with mismatch repair-deficient cancer.

In its sample, this clone was seen a few times. The CDR3 DNA follows: TGTGCCAGCAGCCCGAGCGACAGCTATGGCTACACCTTC. Its translation is CASSPSDSYGYTF. The gene calls are TRBV9 and TRBJ1-2, with D possibly TRBD1 on 5 matching bases. Germline CDR1 reads SGDLS; CDR2 reads YYNGEE. V was cut by 4 bases and J by 4 bases, with 11 bases left in between. CDR3 length equals 13 residues.

In this sample, this clone turned up a few times. The chain couples TRBV27 to TRBJ1-1; a weak D match, TRBD1 (6 bases). CDR1 MNHEY and CDR2 SMNVEV come from the germline V gene (reference sequence). V lost 6 bases, J lost 4 bases, and 12 bases lay in between. This CDR3 region has 13 residues. The CDR3 loop is CASRQGVFTEAFF. DNA of the CDR3: TGTGCCAGCAGACAGGGCGTGTTCACTGAAGCTTTCTTT.

V and J are TRBV28 and TRBJ1-2, with D perhaps matching TRBD1 (6 bases). The CDR3 spans 14 residues. Trimming removed 5 bases from V and 3 bases from J, with 13 bases in between. CDR1 MDHEN and CDR2 SYDVKM come from the germline V gene. CDR3 sequence (DNA): TGTGCCAGCAGTCCAGACAGGTCCTACTATGGCTACACCTTC. As protein: CASSPDRSYYGYTF.